The text below deals with one T cell receptor beta chain. The data belong to a study of shared clonotypes between healthy human individuals. Background on the study: Those who served as donors were a couple of women and a few men between the ages of 18 and 49.

CDR3 length: 15 residues. J gave up 3 bases and V 1 base, and 4 bases lay outside the gene matches. The germline V gene encodes CDR1 LGHNA and CDR2 YNFKEQ. Assay: immunoSEQ multiplex PCR; the TCRdb copy retains only in-frame clones and omits some. The data contain 1,500,000 or so clones, roughly 96% of them singletons. The V and J genes are TRBV4-2 and TRBJ2-3, with 7 bases identical to TRBD2. The sequenced material came from naive CD4+ T cells sorted from blood. Subset indicated: CD45RA+ positively selected. The sequence was obtained from a man younger than 45 in good health. CDR3 DNA sequence: TGTGCCAGCAGCCAAGGCGGGAGTGGGACAGATACGCAGTATTTT. Protein sequence: CASSQGGSGTDTQYF.